One and the same sample provided the 25 T cell receptor beta chains below, sequenced in a study of Ad26.COV2.S vaccination and SARS-CoV-2 variants. The treatment was: about 20 received Ad26.COV2.S at low or high dose, single or two shots; roughly 5 received placebo; per-sample allocation not given. Repertoires come from day 63 after the first vaccine or placebo injection. Clones were read by immunoSEQ multiplex PCR, and TCRdb kept only the in-frame ones, dropping some. The sample yields about 350,000 clones, around 89% seen once. This sample comprised peripheral blood, obtained in a trial of Ad26.COV2.S vaccine versus placebo. These receptors were taken from a person aged 18-65 years who received the Ad26.COV2.S COVID-19 vaccine or a placebo.

This chain links TRBV3-1 (or the pseudogene TRBV3-2) with TRBJ1-1, with D tentatively TRBD1 (5 bases). Germline V lookup: CDR1 LGHDT, CDR2 YNNKEL (reference sequence). This CDR3 is built from 17 residues. V was cut by 3 bases and J by 1 base, with 18 bases left in between. The CDR3 loop is CASSQIYYRSANTEAFF. Written as DNA, the CDR3 is TGTGCCAGCAGCCAGATCTATTACAGGAGCGCGAACACTGAAGCTTTCTTT.

V and J are TRBV9 and TRBJ1-1; D is possibly TRBD1 (5 bases). This CDR3 is built from 17 residues. Trimming took 0 bases from V and 0 from J, leaving 15 bases between them. Germline CDR1 and CDR2: SGDLS and YYNGEE. This chain's CDR3 is CASSVVGTSVLNTEAFF. CDR3 sequence (DNA): TGTGCCAGCAGCGTAGTAGGGACTTCTGTTCTGAACACTGAAGCTTTCTTT.

This chain uses TRBV7-2 with TRBJ1-3, with TRBD1 matching 7 bases. V shed 2 bases and J 3 bases; nucleotides not matched to a gene: 10. CDR3 length: 17 residues. The germline V gene has CDR1 SGHTA and CDR2 FQGNSA. CDR3 residues: CASSLSVRGTVGNTIYF. The CDR3 nucleotides read TGTGCCAGCAGCTTAAGCGTGAGGGGGACAGTTGGAAACACCATATATTTT. Filled out from reference TRBV7-2 and TRBJ1-3, the complete variable domain reads GAGVSQSPSNKVTEKGKDVELRCDPISGHTALYWYRQSLGQGLEFLIYFQGNSAPDKSGLPSDRFSAERTGGSVSTLTIQRTQQEDSAVYLCASSLSVRGTVGNTIYFGEGSWLTVV.

V usage is TRBV5-1 and J usage is TRBJ1-6; the match to TRBD1 covers 7 bases. Germline CDR1 and CDR2: SGHRS and YFSETQ. There are 15 residues in the CDR3. J gave up 8 bases and V 0 bases, and 5 bases lay outside the gene matches. The CDR3 loop is CASSLGATGDSPLHF. The CDR3 coding sequence is TGCGCCAGCAGCTTGGGGGCTACAGGGGATTCACCCCTCCACTTT.

V is TRBV5-1 and J is TRBJ2-7; D is unresolved. Germline values: CDR1 SGHRS, CDR2 YFSETQ. This CDR3 has 14 residues. Trimming took 1 base from V and 0 from J, leaving 8 bases between them. The CDR3: CASSLQSSSYEQYF. The CDR3 region has the DNA TGCGCCAGCAGCTTGCAATCGTCCTCCTACGAGCAGTACTTC.

The chain uses TRBV19 and TRBJ1-1, with D possibly matching TRBD1 (5 bases). V was trimmed by 4 bases and J by 3 bases, leaving 15 bases between them. The germline gives CDR1 LNHDA, CDR2 SQIVND (reference sequence). There are 15 residues in the CDR3. CDR3 sequence (DNA): TGTGCCAGTAGTAAATTCCGGGGGGGAGACACTGAAGCTTTCTTT. Its translation is CASSKFRGGDTEAFF.

The J gene is TRBJ1-2, the V gene TRBV27; 10 bases align to TRBD1. Germline CDR1 MNHEY, CDR2 SMNVEV (reference sequence). This CDR3 is 15 amino acids long. Trimming took 6 bases from V and 7 from J; bases not matched to a gene: 11. The CDR3 DNA is TGTGCCAGCAGCCGTTGGGACAGGGGTGACGGTGGCTACACCTTC. Protein product: CASSRWDRGDGGYTF.

The chain joins TRBV6-1 to TRBJ1-2; 10 positions agree with TRBD1. The CDR3 loop spans 19 amino acids. Germline CDR1 and CDR2: MNHNS and SASEGT. Trimming removed 2 bases from V and 8 bases from J; junction bases left unmatched: 20. The CDR3 DNA is TGTGCCAGCAGTGAACTCTTGGGACAGGGGAGGGTTAAATCGCGGGGCTACACCTTC. It encodes CASSELLGQGRVKSRGYTF.

The chain has TRBV18 and TRBJ1-1; 9 bases align to TRBD1. The junction had 8 bases not matched to a gene; V was cut back by 0 bases and J by 0 bases. The CDR3 extends over 18 amino acids. Germline assignment: CDR1 KGHSH and CDR2 LQKENI. The CDR3 sequence: CASSPPDWTGAMNTEAFF. Written as DNA, the CDR3 is TGTGCCAGCTCACCACCCGACTGGACAGGGGCCATGAACACTGAAGCTTTCTTT.

This chain uses TRBV11-2 with TRBJ2-1; D gene unclear. Trimming left V 2 bases short and J 5 bases short, with 7 bases between. This CDR3 comprises 13 residues. The V gene's germline CDR1 is SGHAT and CDR2 FQNNGV. The CDR3 DNA is TGTGCCAGCAGCTTACAAGACAACAATGAGCAGTTCTTC. Translated: CASSLQDNNEQFF.

V is TRBV15 and J is TRBJ2-1, with D unresolved. V was clipped by 5 bases and J by 0 bases, with 8 bases between them. The CDR3 totals 14 residues. Germline V CDR1 and CDR2: LNHNV, YYDKDF (reference sequence). The CDR3 loop reads CATSASSSYNEQFF. The CDR3 region has the DNA TGTGCCACCAGCGCCTCCAGCTCCTACAATGAGCAGTTCTTC.

The chain employs TRBV6-5 and TRBJ1-4, with 7 bases lining up with TRBD1. The CDR3 totals 13 residues. Germline CDR1 is MNHEY and CDR2 is SVGAGI. The V gene end was trimmed by 6 bases and the J gene end by 8 bases; junction bases not matched to a gene: 6. The CDR3, as DNA: TGTGCCAGCAGCCAAGACAGGGCCGAAAAACTGTTTTTT. This encodes CASSQDRAEKLFF.

The J gene is TRBJ2-6, the V gene TRBV5-1, with unresolved D. Trimming took 2 bases from V and 3 from J, leaving 6 bases between them. Germline-derived CDR1 and CDR2 are SGHRS and YFSETQ. The CDR3 has 14 residues. The CDR3 DNA reads as TGCGCCAGCAGCTTCTTCGGTGGGGCCAACGTCCTGACTTTC. Translating gives CASSFFGGANVLTF.

The chain links TRBV16 to TRBJ1-1; D is perhaps TRBD1 (6 bases). Trimming took off 2 bases at V and 5 bases at J, with 12 bases between the two ends. The germline gives CDR1 KGHSY, CDR2 FQNENV. The CDR3 has 14 residues. The CDR3 is CASSQEKGGTEAFF. DNA of the CDR3: TGTGCCAGCAGCCAAGAGAAGGGGGGAACTGAAGCTTTCTTT.

This clone has a single count. J is TRBJ1-6 and V is TRBV6-5; D unclear. Germline loops: CDR1 MNHEY, CDR2 SVGAGI. V was pared by 5 bases and J by 0 bases, with 5 bases between. The CDR3 is made up of 14 amino acids. As DNA, the CDR3 is TGTGCCAGCAGTCCGAGCTCCTATAATTCACCCCTCCACTTT. Protein sequence: CASSPSSYNSPLHF.

Details on this clone: The sample contains more than one DNA sequence encoding this CDR3. The chain couples TRBV5-4 to TRBJ2-5; D possibly corresponds to TRBD2 (5 bases). The V end was cut by 4 bases, the J end by 4 bases, with 11 bases between. The V gene's germline CDR1 is SGHNT and CDR2 YYREEE (reference sequence). There are 13 residues in the CDR3. The DNA for the CDR3 is TGTGCCAGCAGCCCCGCTGGGAGAGAGACCCAGTACTTC. This sequence encodes CASSPAGRETQYF.

The V call is TRBV10-1, the J call TRBJ2-7, with D possibly matching TRBD1 (5 bases). Germline CDR1 is WNHNN and CDR2 is SYGVQD (reference sequence). Trimming took 7 bases from V and 2 from J, leaving 9 bases between them. The CDR3 has 12 amino acids. The CDR3 loop reads CASKGSTYEQYF. CDR3 bases: TGCGCCAGCAAGGGGTCTACCTACGAGCAGTACTTC.

This chain links TRBV27 with TRBJ1-3; D is undetermined. V was clipped by 11 bases and J by 2 bases, with 10 bases between them. The CDR3 has 12 amino acids. Germline-derived CDR1 and CDR2 are MNHEY and SMNVEV (reference sequence). CDR3: CAAGWPGNTIYF. DNA of the CDR3: TGTGCCGCGGGATGGCCTGGAAACACCATATATTTT.

The V gene is TRBV19, the J gene TRBJ2-6, with D tentatively TRBD1 or TRBD2 (6 bases each). Germline CDR1 and CDR2: LNHDA and SQIVND (reference sequence). This CDR3 spans 17 amino acids. Trimming took 3 bases from V and 4 from J, leaving 16 bases between them. CDR3 loop: CASSIRGPAGGANVLTF. CDR3 nucleotides: TGTGCCAGTAGTATCCGGGGGCCCGCCGGCGGGGCCAACGTCCTGACTTTC. The full variable domain, completed using reference TRBV19 and TRBJ2-6, is DGGITQSPKYLFRKEGQNVTLSCEQNLNHDAMYWYRQDPGQGLRLIYYSQIVNDFQKGDIAEGYSVSREKKESFPLTVTSAQKNPTAFYLCASSIRGPAGGANVLTFGAGSRLTVL.

This clone was seen once. The rearrangement links TRBV4-3 to TRBJ1-1; TRBD1 agrees at 8 bases. Germline lookup yields CDR1 LGHNA and CDR2 YSLEER. V lost 8 bases, J lost 5 bases, and 10 bases stayed unmatched. The length of the CDR3 is 14 residues. In DNA form, the CDR3 reads TGCGCCAGCGGGCAAGACAGGGGAAGTACTGAAGCTTTCTTT. This sequence encodes CASGQDRGSTEAFF.

The CDR3 nucleotides are TGTGCCAGCAGTGGTTACACTGAAGCTTTCTTT. It yields the protein CASSGYTEAFF. The J gene is TRBJ1-1, the V gene TRBV12-3 or TRBV12-4; D call uncertain. Between the trimmed V and J ends, which lost 5 bases and 3 bases, there was a span of 4 bases. The CDR3 sequence is 11 residues long.

V and J are TRBV30 and TRBJ2-2; D may be TRBD1 (6 bases). Trimming cost V 5 bases and J 1 base, with 8 bases left between them. The CDR3 length is 13 residues. CDR1 and CDR2 (germline): GTSNPN, SVGIG (reference sequence). CDR3 region: CAWDRLNTGELFF. In nucleotides, the CDR3 is TGTGCCTGGGACAGGCTGAACACCGGGGAGCTGTTTTTT. Full variable domain (rest looked up from reference TRBV30 and TRBJ2-2): SQTIHQWPATLVQPVGSPLSLECTVEGTSNPNLYWYRQAAGRGLQLLFYSVGIGQISSEVPQNLSASRPQDRQFILSSKKLLLSDSGFYLCAWDRLNTGELFFGEGSRLTVL.

The chain is built from TRBV7-2 and TRBJ2-3; D not certain. This CDR3 region has 16 residues. CDR1 and CDR2 from the germline V gene are SGHTA and FQGNSA. Trimming stripped 0 bases from V and 2 bases from J, with 12 bases between. This CDR3 is CASSLALGYITDTQYF. The CDR3 bases are TGTGCCAGCAGCTTAGCGCTCGGGTATATCACAGATACGCAGTATTTT.

CDR3 loop: CASSLGGGASSYNEQFF. The CDR3, as DNA: TGTGCCAGCAGCTTAGGTGGCGGGGCCAGCTCCTACAATGAGCAGTTCTTC. This chain links TRBV11-3 with TRBJ2-1, with D maybe TRBD2 (6 bases). The length of the CDR3 is 17 residues. Germline CDR1 SGHNT, CDR2 YENEEA. Deletions cut 1 base from V and 0 bases from J, with 13 bases between.

The V and J genes are TRBV4-1 and TRBJ1-1, with D hard to call. Germline V gene lookup returns CDR1 MGHRA and CDR2 YSYEKL. This CDR3 region has 16 residues. With 4 bases removed from V and 11 bases from J, the gap between germline ends came to 26 bases. The chain's CDR3 is CASSRDGLSASPGAFF. The CDR3 nucleotides are TGCGCCAGCAGCCGAGATGGGTTGTCGGCATCCCCTGGGGCTTTCTTT.